A selection of T cell receptor beta chains follows, all from one sample in a study of shared clonotypes between healthy human individuals. Clones were sequenced by immunoSEQ multiplex PCR, and TCRdb holds only the in-frame ones, with some missing. This table has roughly 1,000,000 clones, 78% appearing once. The sequenced sample was memory CD4+ T cells from PBMCs. Receptors originate from a man aged 18 to 30 in good health. Some clones in this sample may be carry-over from other donors' samples. Each CDR3 is given with its conserved first and last residue. The D gene is left open where the match is weak. Some rows mark clone size as missing; the rest say once, few, many or name a class of expanded clone.

V,size,D,J,CDR3,DNA
TRBV5-1,-,TRBD1,TRBJ2-5,CASSLAAGGAGETQYF,TGCGCCAGCAGCCTTGCGGCAGGGGGCGCGGGAGAGACCCAGTACTTC
TRBV7-2,-,TRBD2,TRBJ2-2,CASSPGLAGLLTGELFF,TGTGCCAGCAGCCCAGGACTAGCGGGATTACTCACCGGGGAGCTGTTTTTT
TRBV6-1,few,-,TRBJ1-5,CASSEETLRNQPQHF,TGTGCCAGCAGTGAAGAGACACTCCGAAATCAGCCCCAGCATTTT
TRBV28,-,-,TRBJ1-2,CASSFKGGYGYTF,TGTGCCAGCAGTTTTAAGGGGGGCTATGGCTACACCTTC
TRBV10-3,once,-,TRBJ2-3,CAISESGSTDTQYF,TGTGCCATCAGTGAGTCCGGGAGCACAGATACGCAGTATTTT
TRBV29-1,-,-,TRBJ2-7,CSVEVGAGYEQYF,TGCAGCGTTGAAGTCGGGGCGGGTTACGAGCAGTACTTC
TRBV28,-,-,TRBJ1-4,CASSLGGNEKLFF,TGTGCCAGCAGTTTGGGGGGGAATGAAAAACTGTTTTTT
TRBV7-2,-,-,TRBJ2-6,CASSSPGRGANVLTF,TGTGCCAGCAGCTCCCCCGGGAGAGGGGCCAACGTCCTGACTTTC
TRBV7-2,-,-,TRBJ1-5,CASSPTRGGLGNQPQHF,TGTGCCAGCAGCCCGACTCGCGGGGGCTTGGGCAATCAGCCCCAGCATTTT
TRBV28,-,-,TRBJ2-1,CASSSHGSSSYNEQFF,TGTGCCAGCAGTTCGCACGGGAGTAGCTCCTACAATGAGCAGTTCTTC
TRBV30,-,-,TRBJ1-5,CAWALQGGNQPQHF,TGTGCCTGGGCCCTACAGGGAGGCAATCAGCCCCAGCATTTT
TRBV30,once,TRBD2,TRBJ2-1,CAWRTSGAYNEQFF,TGTGCCTGGAGAACTAGCGGGGCCTACAATGAGCAGTTCTTC
TRBV29-1,-,-,TRBJ1-2,CSVTDGYGYTF,TGCAGCGTGACGGACGGCTATGGCTACACCTTC
TRBV13,few,-,TRBJ2-1,CASSSTPPYHEQFF,TGTGCCAGCAGCTCGACCCCACCTTACCATGAGCAGTTCTTC
TRBV28,-,TRBD2,TRBJ2-7,CASSWMGRAYEQYF,TGTGCCAGCAGTTGGATGGGGAGGGCCTACGAGCAGTACTTC
TRBV5-1,-,-,TRBJ2-7,CASSLAGWDEQYF,TGCGCCAGCAGCTTGGCAGGGTGGGACGAGCAGTACTTC
TRBV28,-,-,TRBJ2-2,CASSLGKTGETGELFF,TGTGCCAGCAGTTTGGGTAAAACGGGGGAAACCGGGGAGCTGTTTTTT
TRBV5-1,-,TRBD2,TRBJ2-3,CASSLGLAGHGGSDTQYF,TGCGCCAGCAGCTTGGGACTAGCGGGGCACGGCGGCTCAGATACGCAGTATTTT
TRBV7-9,-,-,TRBJ2-2,CASSLSLDTGELFF,TGTGCCAGCAGCTTATCCCTGGACACCGGGGAGCTGTTTTTT
TRBV6-6,-,-,TRBJ2-7,CSSREGPYEQYF,TGTTCGTCTCGCGAGGGCCCCTACGAGCAGTACTTC
TRBV19,few,-,TRBJ1-2,CASSARADRHYGYTF,TGTGCCAGTAGTGCCAGGGCGGACAGACACTATGGCTACACCTTC
TRBV28,once,TRBD1,TRBJ1-1,CATLLQGNAEAFF,TGTGCCACCCTACTACAGGGGAACGCTGAAGCTTTCTTT
TRBV7-3,-,TRBD1,TRBJ1-1,CASSPGQGGEAFF,TGTGCCAGCAGCCCGGGACAGGGCGGCGAAGCTTTCTTT
TRBV5-1,-,-,TRBJ2-3,CASSSGGAADTQYF,TGCGCCAGCAGCTCCGGAGGCGCAGCAGATACGCAGTATTTT
TRBV7-7,-,TRBD2,TRBJ2-2,CASSPLSGMNTGELFF,TGTGCCAGCAGCCCCCTGAGCGGGATGAACACCGGGGAGCTGTTTTTT
TRBV19,-,TRBD2,TRBJ2-7,CASSLGESGTSGYEQYF,TGTGCCAGTAGTCTCGGAGAAAGCGGGACTAGCGGATACGAGCAGTACTTC
TRBV9,-,TRBD2,TRBJ2-3,CASSQTSGRFDTQYF,TGTGCCAGCAGTCAGACTAGCGGGAGGTTTGATACGCAGTATTTT
TRBV11-2,-,-,TRBJ2-7,CASSAAILRAYEQYF,TGTGCCAGCAGCGCCGCAATCCTTAGGGCCTACGAGCAGTACTTC
TRBV7-9,-,-,TRBJ2-1,CASSILGTGRYNEQFF,-
TRBV5-1,many,-,TRBJ2-7,CASSLQGSSYEQYF,TGCGCCAGCAGCTTACAGGGTAGCTCCTACGAGCAGTACTTC
TRBV28,-,-,TRBJ1-2,CASSGDKINNNYGYTF,TGTGCCAGCAGTGGGGATAAAATCAACAACAACTATGGCTACACCTTC
TRBV4-1,-,TRBD2,TRBJ2-3,CASSQRTSGGTDTQYF,TGCGCCAGCAGCCAAAGGACTAGCGGGGGCACAGATACGCAGTATTTT
TRBV2,-,-,TRBJ2-7,CASSALGGGEGEQYF,TGTGCCAGCAGTGCATTGGGGGGAGGTGAGGGCGAGCAGTACTTC
TRBV7-9,few,TRBD1,TRBJ1-1,CASSWKGTGATEAFF,TGTGCCAGCAGCTGGAAAGGGACAGGGGCGACTGAAGCTTTCTTT
TRBV28,-,TRBD2,TRBJ2-1,CASSLAGLGSYNEQFF,TGTGCCAGCAGTCTAGCCGGACTAGGTTCCTACAATGAGCAGTTCTTC
TRBV28,-,-,TRBJ2-7,CASSAPGRLVNEQYF,TGTGCCAGCAGTGCGCCGGGACGGCTTGTCAACGAGCAGTACTTC
TRBV18,-,-,TRBJ2-7,CASSDRGEQYF,TGTGCCAGCAGCGACAGAGGAGAGCAGTACTTC
TRBV18,-,-,TRBJ2-7,CASSAPFISYEQYF,TGTGCCAGCTCAGCCCCGTTCATATCCTACGAGCAGTACTTC
TRBV6-5,-,-,TRBJ2-4,CASRDTGIQYF,TGTGCCAGCAGGGACACGGGTATTCAGTACTTC
TRBV18,-,TRBD2,TRBJ2-2,CASSSSGSPLNTGELFF,TGTGCCAGCTCATCCAGCGGGAGCCCGCTCAACACCGGGGAGCTGTTTTTT
TRBV7-6,-,-,TRBJ2-6,CASSLGLGSGANVLTF,TGTGCCAGCAGCTTGGGTTTGGGTTCTGGGGCCAACGTCCTGACTTTC